This entry lists 17 T cell receptor beta chains sequenced from one sample in a study of blood T cell repertoires in COVID-19. Sequenced by immunoSEQ multiplex PCR; TCRdb stores in-frame clones only, minus some. The sample holds some 83,000 clones, around 80% seen once. Sequenced material: peripheral blood. These receptors were obtained from a man in his fifties or sixties with acute or convalescent COVID-19.

The chain uses TRBV6-6 and TRBJ1-1; no clear D. V was pared by 6 bases and J by 8 bases, with 10 bases between. This CDR3 comprises 11 residues. Germline CDR1 MNHNY, CDR2 SVGAGI (reference sequence). CDR3 sequence reads: CASRLPGEAFF. In nucleotides, the CDR3 is TGTGCCAGCAGGCTCCCCGGGGAAGCTTTCTTT.

The chain employs TRBV5-1 and TRBJ2-1; 8 positions agree with TRBD2. In germline, CDR1 is SGHRS, CDR2 YFSETQ. J was trimmed by 3 bases and V by 3 bases; bases with no gene match: 5. The CDR3 contains 15 residues. CDR3 bases: TGCGCCAGCAGCTGGTCGGGGGGGCTCTACAATGAGCAGTTCTTC. It encodes CASSWSGGLYNEQFF.

The chain is built from TRBV7-9 and TRBJ1-5, with D maybe TRBD1 (6 bases). Germline CDR1 SEHNR, CDR2 FQNEAQ (reference sequence). CDR3 size: 15 residues. The germline V and J ends were trimmed by 3 bases and 0 bases, with 9 bases remaining between them. DNA for the CDR3: TGTGCCAGCAGCTTCGGACAGAATAGCAATCAGCCCCAGCATTTT. Translation: CASSFGQNSNQPQHF.

The chain combines TRBV25-1 with TRBJ1-4; 8 bases match TRBD1. Germline assignment: CDR1 MGHDK and CDR2 SYGVNS. Trimming at V came to 1 base and at J to 4 bases, leaving 2 bases not matched to a gene. CDR3 length: 15 amino acids. CDR3 nucleotides: TGTGCCAGCAGTGAATGGACAGGGAATAATGAAAAACTGTTTTTT. As protein: CASSEWTGNNEKLFF.

This clone was picked up a small number of times. The chain is built from TRBV18 and TRBJ1-6; TRBD1 agrees at 7 bases. Germline CDR1 reads KGHSH; CDR2 reads LQKENI. The CDR3 contains 16 residues. The junction had 4 bases not matched to a gene; V was cut back by 3 bases and J by 2 bases. CDR3 amino acids: CASSPRQGAYNSPLHF. The CDR3 bases are TGTGCCAGCTCACCTCGACAGGGAGCCTATAATTCACCCCTCCACTTT.

CDR3 sequence reads: CATSRGGGETQYF. The CDR3 DNA follows: TGTGCCACCAGCAGAGGGGGCGGAGAGACCCAGTACTTC. The chain combines TRBV15 with TRBJ2-5; D possibly corresponds to TRBD1 (5 bases). CDR3 size: 13 residues. Germline CDR1 reads LNHNV; CDR2 reads YYDKDF (reference sequence). The ends were cut back, 1 base at V and 4 bases at J, with 7 bases in the middle.

The chain carries TRBV5-4 and TRBJ2-1; D is ambiguous. The CDR3 is made up of 13 amino acids. Trimming took 0 bases from V and 5 from J, leaving 6 bases between them. CDR1 is SGHNT and CDR2 is YYREEE in the germline V gene (reference sequence). The CDR3 nucleotides read TGTGCCAGCAGCTTGGTGACTCACAATGAGCAGTTCTTC. Translated: CASSLVTHNEQFF.

The rearrangement links TRBV6-6 to TRBJ1-2; weak D call: TRBD1 (6 bases). V was clipped by 0 bases and J by 1 base, with 6 bases between them. The CDR3 totals 14 residues. CDR1 is MNHNY and CDR2 is SVGAGI in the germline V gene (reference sequence). CDR3 nucleotide sequence: TGTGCCAGCAGTTACTCGGACAGTAACTATGGCTACACCTTC. Amino acid sequence: CASSYSDSNYGYTF.

V is TRBV7-8 and J is TRBJ2-4; the match to TRBD1 covers 7 bases. V lost 4 bases, J lost 15 bases, and 15 bases stayed unmatched. Germline CDR1 reads SGHVS; CDR2 reads FQNEAQ. The CDR3 consists of 14 residues. The CDR3 spells CASSSRQGTKIVYF. As DNA, the CDR3 is TGTGCCAGCAGCTCCCGACAGGGTACTAAGATTGTGTACTTC.

This clone has a handful of counts. The chain couples TRBV29-1 to TRBJ2-7; TRBD2 matches at 7 bases. The CDR3 contains 13 residues. The V and J ends lost 4 bases and 2 bases, in that order; junction bases with no gene match: 5. Germline values: CDR1 SQVTM, CDR2 ANQGSEA. The CDR3 reads CSVGLAVAYEQYF. The CDR3, as DNA: TGCAGCGTTGGCCTAGCGGTAGCCTACGAGCAGTACTTC.

The chain links TRBV11-3 to TRBJ2-1; 8 bases agree with TRBD1. Germline V gene lookup returns CDR1 SGHNT and CDR2 YENEEA. V lost 1 base, J lost 6 bases, and 2 bases stayed unmatched. The CDR3 sequence is 14 residues long. CDR3 DNA: TGTGCCAGCAGCTTAGGGACAGGGATCAATGAGCAGTTCTTC. This translates into CASSLGTGINEQFF.

The V and J genes are TRBV2 and TRBJ1-5, with D unresolved. CDR1 and CDR2 (germline): SNHLY, FYNNEI. There are 13 residues in the CDR3. Trimming cost V 3 bases and J 4 bases, with 7 bases left between them. The CDR3 nucleotides read TGTGCCAGCAGTGAGGGCCGAAATCAGCCCCAGCATTTT. It yields the protein CASSEGRNQPQHF.

V is TRBV14 and J is TRBJ1-2; 7 bases match TRBD1. There are 14 residues in the CDR3. V lost 2 bases, J lost 4 bases, and 4 bases stayed unmatched. The germline V gene has CDR1 SGHDN and CDR2 FVKESK. In DNA form, the CDR3 reads TGTGCCAGCAGCCAAACAGGGGAGGCCTATGGCTACACCTTC. Its translation is CASSQTGEAYGYTF.

The chain's CDR3 is CASSLDAGTGGYTF. CDR3 bases: TGCGCCAGCAGCTTAGACGCAGGGACAGGTGGCTACACCTTC. This rearrangement joins TRBV5-1 to TRBJ1-2; 8 nucleotides agree with TRBD1. Germline trimming cut 2 bases from V and 7 bases from J; bases unmatched to any gene: 7. Looked up from germline, CDR1 is SGHRS and CDR2 is YFSETQ. This CDR3 contains 14 residues. Full variable domain (missing parts from reference TRBV5-1 and TRBJ1-2): KAGVTQTPRYLIKTRGQQVTLSCSPISGHRSVSWYQQTPGQGLQFLFEYFSETQRNKGNFPGRFSGRQFSNSRSEMNVSTLELGDSALYLCASSLDAGTGGYTFGSGTRLTVV.

In this sample, this clone turned up once. This chain connects TRBV28 to TRBJ1-2, with D possibly being TRBD1 (5 bases). Germline V CDR1 and CDR2: MDHEN, SYDVKM. The CDR3 covers 13 residues. Trimming took 3 bases from V and 8 from J, leaving 13 bases between them. The CDR3 is CASSLSGYKGYTF. In nucleotides, the CDR3 is TGTGCCAGCAGTTTGTCAGGGTACAAAGGCTACACCTTC.

The genes are TRBV5-1 and TRBJ2-5, with TRBD1 matching 8 bases. Germline V lookup: CDR1 SGHRS, CDR2 YFSETQ. With 0 bases clipped from V and 5 bases from J, the junction kept 9 bases outside the gene matches. CDR3 length: 16 residues. As DNA, the CDR3 is TGCGCCAGCAGCTTGGGCAGGGGGCTGGGGTTCGAGACCCAGTACTTC. Encoded protein: CASSLGRGLGFETQYF. The whole variable domain, filled in from reference TRBV5-1 and TRBJ2-5, reads KAGVTQTPRYLIKTRGQQVTLSCSPISGHRSVSWYQQTPGQGLQFLFEYFSETQRNKGNFPGRFSGRQFSNSRSEMNVSTLELGDSALYLCASSLGRGLGFETQYFGPGTRLLVL.

Only a few counts were recorded for this clone. The V and J genes are TRBV25-1 and TRBJ2-7, with 9 bases fitting TRBD1. Looked up from germline, CDR1 is MGHDK and CDR2 is SYGVNS. This CDR3 has 15 amino acids. V lost 2 bases and J lost 5; bases outside the gene matches: 7. The CDR3 DNA reads as TGTGCCAGCAGTGAAGGAGGGACAGGGAAGAACGAGCAGTACTTC. Protein: CASSEGGTGKNEQYF.